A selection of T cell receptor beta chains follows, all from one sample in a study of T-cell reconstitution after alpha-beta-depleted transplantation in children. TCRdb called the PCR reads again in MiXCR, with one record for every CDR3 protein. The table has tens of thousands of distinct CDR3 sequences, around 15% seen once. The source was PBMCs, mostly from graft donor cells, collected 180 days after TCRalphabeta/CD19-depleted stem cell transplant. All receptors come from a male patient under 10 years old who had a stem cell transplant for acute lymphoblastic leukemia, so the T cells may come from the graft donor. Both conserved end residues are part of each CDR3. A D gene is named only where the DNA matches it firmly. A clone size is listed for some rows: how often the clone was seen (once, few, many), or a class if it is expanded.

cdr3_aa: CAISVYRDREPGNTIYF; cdr3_nt: TGTGCCATCAGTGTTTACCGGGACAGGGAACCTGGAAACACCATATATTTT; d_call: TRBD1; clone_size: few; j_call: TRBJ1-3; v_call: TRBV10-3
cdr3_aa: CASSQDLDSGGRALFF; cdr3_nt: TGTGCCAGCAGCCAAGATCTTGACTCGGGCGGCCGGGCGCTGTTTTTT; d_call: NA; clone_size: few; j_call: TRBJ2-2; v_call: TRBV14
cdr3_aa: CSARWQGASDTQYF; cdr3_nt: TGCAGTGCTAGATGGCAGGGGGCCTCAGATACGCAGTATTTT; d_call: TRBD1; clone_size: few; j_call: TRBJ2-3; v_call: TRBV20-1
cdr3_aa: CASTRSRFWDREQKTQYF; cdr3_nt: TGTGCCAGCACTAGGTCCCGTTTTTGGGACAGGGAACAGAAGACCCAGTACTTC; d_call: TRBD1; clone_size: NA; j_call: TRBJ2-5; v_call: TRBV11-1
cdr3_aa: CASSLAGGDRSYYNEQFF; cdr3_nt: TGTGCCAGCAGCTTAGCGGGTGGGGACAGGAGCTACTACAATGAGCAGTTCTTC; d_call: TRBD1; clone_size: NA; j_call: TRBJ2-1; v_call: TRBV7-2
cdr3_aa: CASSPGLGSPDTQYF; cdr3_nt: TGTGCCAGCAGCCCCGGACTAGGTAGCCCAGATACGCAGTATTTT; d_call: TRBD2; clone_size: few; j_call: TRBJ2-3; v_call: TRBV9
cdr3_aa: CASSQEADTQYF; cdr3_nt: TGCGCCAGCAGCCAAGAGGCGGATACGCAGTATTTT; d_call: NA; clone_size: many; j_call: TRBJ2-3; v_call: TRBV4-1
cdr3_aa: CAISQLDRGNQPQHF; cdr3_nt: TGTGCCATCAGCCAACTGGACAGGGGGAATCAGCCCCAGCATTTT; d_call: TRBD1; clone_size: few; j_call: TRBJ1-5; v_call: TRBV10-3
cdr3_aa: CSVPDGYEQYF; cdr3_nt: TGCAGTGTCCCGGACGGGTACGAGCAGTACTTC; d_call: NA; clone_size: many; j_call: TRBJ2-7; v_call: TRBV20-1
cdr3_aa: CASSRPKGPSYEQYF; cdr3_nt: TGTGCCAGCAGCCGTCCTAAGGGTCCTTCCTACGAGCAGTACTTC; d_call: NA; clone_size: few; j_call: TRBJ2-7; v_call: TRBV6-2/TRBV6-3
cdr3_aa: CASSEPPGLAITDTQYF; cdr3_nt: TGTGCCAGCAGCGAGCCCCCGGGACTAGCAATCACAGATACGCAGTATTTT; d_call: TRBD2; clone_size: few; j_call: TRBJ2-3; v_call: TRBV9
cdr3_aa: CASSFLGWGNTEAFF; cdr3_nt: TGTGCCAGCAGCTTTTTGGGGTGGGGGAACACTGAAGCTTTCTTT; d_call: NA; clone_size: NA; j_call: TRBJ1-1; v_call: TRBV7-2
cdr3_aa: CASSPPRGLNTEAFF; cdr3_nt: TGTGCCAGCTCACCTCCCAGGGGTCTGAACACTGAAGCTTTCTTT; d_call: NA; clone_size: few; j_call: TRBJ1-1; v_call: TRBV18
cdr3_aa: CASSSGMNTEAFF; cdr3_nt: TGTGCCAGCAGTTCGGGTATGAACACTGAAGCTTTCTTT; d_call: NA; clone_size: NA; j_call: TRBJ1-1; v_call: TRBV6-2/TRBV6-3
cdr3_aa: CASSLAAVYNEQFF; cdr3_nt: TGTGCCAGCAGTTTAGCGGCAGTCTACAATGAGCAGTTCTTC; d_call: NA; clone_size: many; j_call: TRBJ2-1; v_call: TRBV12-3/TRBV12-4
cdr3_aa: CASSLWDEWETQYF; cdr3_nt: TGTGCCAGCAGTTTGTGGGACGAGTGGGAGACCCAGTACTTC; d_call: NA; clone_size: NA; j_call: TRBJ2-5; v_call: TRBV12-3/TRBV12-4
cdr3_aa: CASSLAGAGGPNEQFF; cdr3_nt: TGTGCCAGCAGCTTAGCGGGAGCGGGGGGGCCCAATGAGCAGTTCTTC; d_call: TRBD2; clone_size: NA; j_call: TRBJ2-1; v_call: TRBV7-2
cdr3_aa: CASSLGTGRVRREQYF; cdr3_nt: TGTGCCAGCAGCTTAGGTACAGGGCGCGTACGGCGCGAGCAGTACTTC; d_call: NA; clone_size: NA; j_call: TRBJ2-7; v_call: TRBV7-2
cdr3_aa: CASSLVLAGGPYNEQFF; cdr3_nt: TGTGCCAGCAGCTTAGTACTAGCGGGGGGCCCTTACAATGAGCAGTTCTTC; d_call: TRBD2; clone_size: NA; j_call: TRBJ2-1; v_call: TRBV7-2
cdr3_aa: CASSLLGHSGQIQETQYF; cdr3_nt: TGTGCCAGCAGTTTATTGGGTCACTCGGGACAGATACAAGAGACCCAGTACTTC; d_call: TRBD1; clone_size: few; j_call: TRBJ2-5; v_call: TRBV28
cdr3_aa: CASSPPGPWTDTQYF; cdr3_nt: TGTGCCAGCAGCCCACCAGGGCCCTGGACAGATACGCAGTATTTT; d_call: NA; clone_size: NA; j_call: TRBJ2-3; v_call: TRBV7-8
cdr3_aa: CASSPTARSDTEAFF; cdr3_nt: TGCGCCAGCAGCCCTACGGCGAGGTCAGACACTGAAGCTTTCTTT; d_call: NA; clone_size: NA; j_call: TRBJ1-1; v_call: TRBV4-3
cdr3_aa: CASSPLGDTEAFF; cdr3_nt: TGTGCCAGCAGCCCCCTCGGGGACACTGAAGCTTTCTTT; d_call: NA; clone_size: many; j_call: TRBJ1-1; v_call: TRBV27
cdr3_aa: CSAGPLENTEAFF; cdr3_nt: TGCAGTGCGGGACCATTGGAGAACACTGAAGCTTTCTTT; d_call: NA; clone_size: few; j_call: TRBJ1-1; v_call: TRBV20-1
cdr3_aa: CASSLSTTGGETQYF; cdr3_nt: TGTGCCAGCAGCTTGTCGACGACAGGAGGAGAGACCCAGTACTTC; d_call: NA; clone_size: NA; j_call: TRBJ2-5; v_call: TRBV7-8
cdr3_aa: CAIGTGQNTEAFF; cdr3_nt: TGTGCCATAGGGACGGGCCAGAACACTGAAGCTTTCTTT; d_call: NA; clone_size: few; j_call: TRBJ1-1; v_call: TRBV10-3
cdr3_aa: CTSSRGQGQGETQYF; cdr3_nt: TGTACCAGCAGTCGTGGACAGGGGCAGGGAGAGACCCAGTACTTC; d_call: TRBD1; clone_size: NA; j_call: TRBJ2-5; v_call: TRBV5-6
cdr3_aa: CASSVATSGSGELFF; cdr3_nt: TGTGCCAGCAGCGTAGCTACTAGCGGGTCCGGGGAGCTGTTTTTT; d_call: TRBD2; clone_size: many; j_call: TRBJ2-2; v_call: TRBV9
cdr3_aa: CASSAEGLASYTDTQYF; cdr3_nt: TGTGCCAGCAGCGCGGAGGGACTAGCGAGCTACACAGATACGCAGTATTTT; d_call: TRBD2; clone_size: NA; j_call: TRBJ2-3; v_call: TRBV7-2
cdr3_aa: CASSLGRTTKGYEQFF; cdr3_nt: TGTGCCAGCAGCTTAGGAAGGACTACCAAGGGGTATGAGCAGTTCTTC; d_call: NA; clone_size: few; j_call: TRBJ2-1; v_call: TRBV7-9